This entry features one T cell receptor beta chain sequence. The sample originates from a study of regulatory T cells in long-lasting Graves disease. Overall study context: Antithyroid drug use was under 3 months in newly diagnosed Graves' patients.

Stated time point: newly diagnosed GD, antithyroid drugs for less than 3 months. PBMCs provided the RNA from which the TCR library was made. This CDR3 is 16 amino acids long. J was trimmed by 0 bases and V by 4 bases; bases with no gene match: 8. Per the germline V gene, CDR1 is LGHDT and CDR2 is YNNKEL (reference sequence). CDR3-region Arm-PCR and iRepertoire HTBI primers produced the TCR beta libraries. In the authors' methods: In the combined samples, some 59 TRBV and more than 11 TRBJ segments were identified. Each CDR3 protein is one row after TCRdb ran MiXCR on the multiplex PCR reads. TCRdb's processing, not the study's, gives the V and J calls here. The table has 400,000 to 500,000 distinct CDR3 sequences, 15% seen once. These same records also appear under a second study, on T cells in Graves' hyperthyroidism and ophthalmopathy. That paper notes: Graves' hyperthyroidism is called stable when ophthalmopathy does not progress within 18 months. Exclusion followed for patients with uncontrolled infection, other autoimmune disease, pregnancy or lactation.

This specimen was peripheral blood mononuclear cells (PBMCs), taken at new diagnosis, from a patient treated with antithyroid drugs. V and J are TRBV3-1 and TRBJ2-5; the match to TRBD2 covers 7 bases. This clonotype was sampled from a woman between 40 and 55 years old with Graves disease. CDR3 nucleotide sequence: TGTGCCAGCAGCCCCGGACTAGGAGCATACCAAGAGACCCAGTACTTC. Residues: CASSPGLGAYQETQYF.